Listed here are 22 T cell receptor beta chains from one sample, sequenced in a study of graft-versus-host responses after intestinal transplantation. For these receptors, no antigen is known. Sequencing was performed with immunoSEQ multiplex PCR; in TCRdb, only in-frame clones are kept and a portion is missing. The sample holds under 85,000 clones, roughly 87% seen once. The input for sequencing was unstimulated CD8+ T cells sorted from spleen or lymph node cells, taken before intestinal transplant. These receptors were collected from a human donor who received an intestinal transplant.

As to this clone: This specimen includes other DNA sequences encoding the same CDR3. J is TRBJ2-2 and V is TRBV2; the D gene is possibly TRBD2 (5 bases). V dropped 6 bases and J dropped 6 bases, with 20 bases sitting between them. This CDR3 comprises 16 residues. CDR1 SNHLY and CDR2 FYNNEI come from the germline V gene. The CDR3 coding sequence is TGTGCCAGCAGCGAATCTAGCCCAACCATCCCCGGGGAGCTGTTTTTT. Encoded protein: CASSESSPTIPGELFF.

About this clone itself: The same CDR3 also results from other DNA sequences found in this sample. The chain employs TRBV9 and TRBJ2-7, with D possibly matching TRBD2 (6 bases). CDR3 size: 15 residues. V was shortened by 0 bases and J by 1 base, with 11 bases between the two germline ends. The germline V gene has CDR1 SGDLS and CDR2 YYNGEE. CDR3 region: CASSVGLGGSYEQYF. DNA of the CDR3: TGTGCCAGCAGCGTAGGTCTCGGGGGTTCCTACGAGCAGTACTTC.

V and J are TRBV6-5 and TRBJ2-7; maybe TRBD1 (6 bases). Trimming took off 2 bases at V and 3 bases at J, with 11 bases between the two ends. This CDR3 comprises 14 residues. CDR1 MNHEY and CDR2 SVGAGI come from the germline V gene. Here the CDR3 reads CASSYRGHVYEQYF. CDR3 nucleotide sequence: TGTGCCAGCAGTTACCGGGGACACGTCTACGAGCAGTACTTC.

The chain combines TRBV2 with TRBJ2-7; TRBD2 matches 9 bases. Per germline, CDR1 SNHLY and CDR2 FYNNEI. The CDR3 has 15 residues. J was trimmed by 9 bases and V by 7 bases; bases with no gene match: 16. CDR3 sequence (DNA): TGTGCCAGCATCCAAGGGGCGGGGGGGACCAGGTGGCAGTACTTC. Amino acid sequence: CASIQGAGGTRWQYF. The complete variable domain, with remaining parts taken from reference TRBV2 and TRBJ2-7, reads EPEVTQTPSHQVTQMGQEVILRCVPISNHLYFYWYRQILGQKVEFLVSFYNNEISEKSEIFDDQFSVERPDGSNFTLKIRSTKLEDSAMYFCASIQGAGGTRWQYFGPGTRLTVT.

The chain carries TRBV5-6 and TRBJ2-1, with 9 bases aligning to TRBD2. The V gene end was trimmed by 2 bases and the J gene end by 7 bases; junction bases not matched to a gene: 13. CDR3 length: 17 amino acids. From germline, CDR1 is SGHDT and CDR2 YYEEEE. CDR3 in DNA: TGTGCCAGCAGCTTTTATAGGGAAGCGGGGGGAACAAATGAGCAGTTCTTC. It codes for CASSFYREAGGTNEQFF. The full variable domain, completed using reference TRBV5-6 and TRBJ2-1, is DAGVTQSPTHLIKTRGQQVTLRCSPKSGHDTVSWYQQALGQGPQFIFQYYEEEERQRGNFPDRFSGHQFPNYSSELNVNALLLGDSALYLCASSFYREAGGTNEQFFGPGTRLTVL.

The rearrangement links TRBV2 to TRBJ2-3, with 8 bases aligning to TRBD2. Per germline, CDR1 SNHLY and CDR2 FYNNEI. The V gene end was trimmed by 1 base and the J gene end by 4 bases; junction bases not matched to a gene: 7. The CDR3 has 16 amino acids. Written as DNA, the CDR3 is TGTGCCAGCAGTGAAGACGGCGGGGGGCACGCAGATACGCAGTATTTT. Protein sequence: CASSEDGGGHADTQYF.

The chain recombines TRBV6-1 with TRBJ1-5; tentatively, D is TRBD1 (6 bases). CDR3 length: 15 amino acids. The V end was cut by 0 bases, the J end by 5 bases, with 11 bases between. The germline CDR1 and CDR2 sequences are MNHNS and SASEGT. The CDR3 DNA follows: TGTGCCAGCAGTGAAGCCGGGCAGGGGTATCAGCCCCAGCATTTT. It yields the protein CASSEAGQGYQPQHF.

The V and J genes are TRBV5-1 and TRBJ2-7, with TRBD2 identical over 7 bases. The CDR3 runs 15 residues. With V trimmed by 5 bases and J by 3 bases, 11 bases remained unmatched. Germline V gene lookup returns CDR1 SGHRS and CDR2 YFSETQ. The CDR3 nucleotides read TGCGCCAGCAGTGGGGGACTAACACAATACTACGAGCAGTACTTC. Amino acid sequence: CASSGGLTQYYEQYF.

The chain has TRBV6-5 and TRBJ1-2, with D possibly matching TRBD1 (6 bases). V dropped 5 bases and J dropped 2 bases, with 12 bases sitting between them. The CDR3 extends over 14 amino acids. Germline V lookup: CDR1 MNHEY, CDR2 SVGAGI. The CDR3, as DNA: TGTGCCAGCAGTAAACAGGGATACAACTATGGCTACACCTTC. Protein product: CASSKQGYNYGYTF.

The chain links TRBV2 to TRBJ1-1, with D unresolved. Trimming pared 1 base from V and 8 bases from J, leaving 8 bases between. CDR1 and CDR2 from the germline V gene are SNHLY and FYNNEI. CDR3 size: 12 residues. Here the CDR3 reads CASSEDPVEAFF. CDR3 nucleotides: TGTGCCAGCAGTGAAGATCCCGTAGAAGCTTTCTTT.

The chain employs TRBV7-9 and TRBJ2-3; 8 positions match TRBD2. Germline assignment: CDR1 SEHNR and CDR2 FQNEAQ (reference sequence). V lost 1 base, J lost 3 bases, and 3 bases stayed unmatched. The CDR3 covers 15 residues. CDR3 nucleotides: TGTGCCAGCAGCTTAGGCGGGGGGCCAACAGATACGCAGTATTTT. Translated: CASSLGGGPTDTQYF.

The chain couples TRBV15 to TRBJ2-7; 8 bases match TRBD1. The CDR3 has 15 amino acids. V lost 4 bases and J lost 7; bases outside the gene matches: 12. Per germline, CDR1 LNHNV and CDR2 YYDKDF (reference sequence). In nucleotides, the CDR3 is TGTGCCACCAGCACACATAGGACAGGGTCCGGAGAGCAGTACTTC. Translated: CATSTHRTGSGEQYF. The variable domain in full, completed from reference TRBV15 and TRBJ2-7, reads DAMVIQNPRYQVTQFGKPVTLSCSQTLNHNVMYWYQQKSSQAPKLLFHYYDKDFNNEADTPDNFQSRRPNTSFCFLDIRSPGLGDTAMYLCATSTHRTGSGEQYFGPGTRLTVT.

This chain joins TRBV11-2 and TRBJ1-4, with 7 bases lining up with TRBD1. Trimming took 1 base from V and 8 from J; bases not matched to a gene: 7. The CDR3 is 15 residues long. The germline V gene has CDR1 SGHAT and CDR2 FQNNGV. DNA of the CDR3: TGTGCCAGCAGCTTAGGGACAGGTCCACCGGAAAAACTGTTTTTT. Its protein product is CASSLGTGPPEKLFF.

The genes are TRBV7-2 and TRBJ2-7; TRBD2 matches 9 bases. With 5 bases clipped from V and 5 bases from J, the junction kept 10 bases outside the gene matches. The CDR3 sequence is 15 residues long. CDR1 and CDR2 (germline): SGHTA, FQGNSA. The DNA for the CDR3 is TGTGCCAGCAGCCTAGGGGCGGGGGGGGGCAACGAGCAGTACTTC. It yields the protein CASSLGAGGGNEQYF.

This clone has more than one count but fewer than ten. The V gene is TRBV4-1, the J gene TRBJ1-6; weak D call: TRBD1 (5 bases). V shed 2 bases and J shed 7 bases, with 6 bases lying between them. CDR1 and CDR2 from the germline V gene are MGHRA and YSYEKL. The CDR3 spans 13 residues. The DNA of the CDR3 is TGCGCCAGCAGCCAAAACAGGAATTCACCCCTCCACTTT. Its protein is CASSQNRNSPLHF.

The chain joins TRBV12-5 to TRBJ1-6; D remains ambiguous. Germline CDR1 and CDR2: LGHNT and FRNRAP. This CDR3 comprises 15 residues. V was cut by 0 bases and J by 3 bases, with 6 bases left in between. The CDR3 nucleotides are TGTGCTAGTGGTTTGGTACGGGGCTATAATTCACCCCTCCACTTT. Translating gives CASGLVRGYNSPLHF.

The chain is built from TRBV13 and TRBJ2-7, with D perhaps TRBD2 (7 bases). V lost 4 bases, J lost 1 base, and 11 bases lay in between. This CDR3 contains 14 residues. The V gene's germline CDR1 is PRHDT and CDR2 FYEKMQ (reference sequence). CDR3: CASSSRGASYEQYF. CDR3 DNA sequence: TGTGCCAGCAGCTCCCGGGGGGCGTCCTACGAGCAGTACTTC.

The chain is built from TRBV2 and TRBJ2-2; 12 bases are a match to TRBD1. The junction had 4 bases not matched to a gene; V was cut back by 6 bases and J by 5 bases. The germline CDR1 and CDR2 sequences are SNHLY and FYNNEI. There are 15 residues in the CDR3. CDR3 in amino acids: CASRRGQGATGELFF. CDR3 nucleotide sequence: TGTGCCAGCAGGCGGGGACAGGGGGCGACCGGGGAGCTGTTTTTT.

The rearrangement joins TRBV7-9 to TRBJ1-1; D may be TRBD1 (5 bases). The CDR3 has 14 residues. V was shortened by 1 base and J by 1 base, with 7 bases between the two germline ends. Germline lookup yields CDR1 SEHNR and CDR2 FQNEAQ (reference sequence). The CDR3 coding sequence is TGTGCCAGCAGCTTAGGTGGGGCGAACACTGAAGCTTTCTTT. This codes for CASSLGGANTEAFF.

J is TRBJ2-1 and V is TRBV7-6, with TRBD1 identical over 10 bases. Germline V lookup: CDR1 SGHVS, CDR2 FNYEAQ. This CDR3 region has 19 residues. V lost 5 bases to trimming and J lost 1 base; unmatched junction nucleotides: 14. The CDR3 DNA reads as TGTGCCAGCAGCCATCCGGGACAGGGGTACGGGGGATCCTACAATGAGCAGTTCTTC. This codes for CASSHPGQGYGGSYNEQFF.

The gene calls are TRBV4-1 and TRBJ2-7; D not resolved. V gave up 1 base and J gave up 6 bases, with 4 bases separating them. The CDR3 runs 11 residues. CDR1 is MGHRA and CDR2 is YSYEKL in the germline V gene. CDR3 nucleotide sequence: TGCGCCAGCAGCCAAGGTAGCGAGCAGTACTTC. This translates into CASSQGSEQYF.

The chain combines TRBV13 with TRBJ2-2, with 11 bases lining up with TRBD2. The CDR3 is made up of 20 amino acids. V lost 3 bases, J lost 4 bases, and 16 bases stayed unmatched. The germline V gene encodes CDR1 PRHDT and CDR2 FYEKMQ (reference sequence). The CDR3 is CASSLRSPSGGPLVTGELFF. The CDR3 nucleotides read TGTGCCAGCAGCTTGAGGTCGCCTAGCGGGGGGCCCCTAGTCACCGGGGAGCTGTTTTTT.